This TCR beta chain derives from a study of neurological immune-mediated disorders. Study-level results: No CDR3 amino acid sequences recurred among expanded clones across subjects, suggesting private repertoires in all groups. HTLV-1-associated myelopathy had the most TCR clonal expansion, and multiple sclerosis had the least, less than healthy controls.

This clonotype was counted many times. Antigen: not known. Germline V lookup: CDR1 KGHDR, CDR2 SFDVKD. The CDR3 has 17 amino acids. Germline trimming cut 5 bases from V and 4 bases from J; bases unmatched to any gene: 7. TCRdb ran MiXCR on the 5' RACE reads and lists one entry per CDR3 protein. The profile shows about 82,000 distinct CDR3 sequences, just over 2.5% of them singletons. The chain recombines TRBV24-1 with TRBJ2-2; 12 nucleotides line up with TRBD2. This receptor was obtained from a young woman with multiple sclerosis. Material for sequencing was PBMCs. The CDR3 DNA reads TGTGCCACCAGTGTCCCCCCGACTAGCGGGAGCACCGGGGAGCTGTTTTTT. Translated, it gives CATSVPPTSGSTGELFF.